This T cell receptor beta chain is drawn from a study of T cell responses to AZD1222 COVID-19 vaccine. Findings and caveats of the study: Along spike, vaccine-associated CD4 TCRs were found throughout, with dominance at 160-218 and 743-854. Donors in the cohort were predominantly white British and more often female, and clonal diversity was possibly underestimated. Reportedly, nearly half the spike-specific TCRs target unmutated variant regions.

Concerning this clone: Its matching antigen is unknown.

Repertoires were generated with immunoSEQ multiplex PCR, while TCRdb's copy carries only in-frame clones and drops some. The data contain about 45,000 clones, approximately 88% of them singletons. Recipients boosted at about 4 weeks or about 12 weeks are pooled. There are 15 residues in the CDR3. Germline V lookup: CDR1 SEHNR, CDR2 FQNEAQ (reference sequence). The V end lost 5 bases, the J end lost 1 base, and 14 bases lay between the germline ends. The source material was peripheral blood, sampled 28 days after the second AZD1222 dose. The clonotype was recovered from an adult who received the AZD1222 COVID-19 vaccine. The chain recombines TRBV7-9 with TRBJ1-2; D is perhaps TRBD1 (5 bases). Here the CDR3 DNA reads TGTGCCAGCAGCCCAGAACGACAGATTAACTATGGCTACACCTTC. This encodes CASSPERQINYGYTF.